The 30 T cell receptor beta chains listed next were all sequenced from one sample in a study of T cell responses to AZD1222 COVID-19 vaccine. Profiling relied on immunoSEQ multiplex PCR, and the TCRdb table lists in-frame clones only, not all of them. Of approximately 150,000 clones listed, 92% are singletons. The sample was peripheral blood, taken 28 days after the second AZD1222 dose. The receptors derive from an adult who received the AZD1222 COVID-19 vaccine.

The chain links TRBV3-1 (or the pseudogene TRBV3-2) to TRBJ2-7, with D maybe TRBD1 (9 bases). The CDR3 covers 17 residues. Germline values: CDR1 LGHDT, CDR2 YNNKEL (reference sequence). V was pared by 1 base and J by 5 bases, with 21 bases between. CDR3 nucleotide sequence: TGTGCCAGCAGCCAAGGATTAGCGGGACAGGGATTCCACGAGCAGTACTTC. It is translated as CASSQGLAGQGFHEQYF.

For the CDR3, the DNA is TGTGCCAGCAGCACGGGGTCGGGACCTAGCACAGATACGCAGTATTTT. This encodes CASSTGSGPSTDTQYF. The chain employs TRBV5-4 and TRBJ2-3; TRBD1 or TRBD2 may be the D gene (5 bases each). The CDR3 contains 16 residues. Per germline, CDR1 SGHNT and CDR2 YYREEE (reference sequence). Trimming stripped 4 bases from V and 0 bases from J, with 15 bases between.

The chain uses TRBV11-3 and TRBJ2-7, with D unresolved. The CDR3 is 16 amino acids. Looked up from germline, CDR1 is SGHNT and CDR2 is YENEEA. V was pared by 1 base and J by 2 bases, with 15 bases between. The CDR3 nucleotides are TGTGCCAGCAGCTTAGCCGAGGACCCAGGCCCCTACGAGCAGTACTTC. Translation gives CASSLAEDPGPYEQYF.

CDR3 coding DNA: TGTGCCAGTAGTCCACAGGATTCGGAGAACACCATATATTTT. Its protein product is CASSPQDSENTIYF. This rearrangement joins TRBV19 to TRBJ1-3; tentative D call: TRBD1 (5 bases). The CDR3 sequence is 14 residues long. Germline assignment: CDR1 LNHDA and CDR2 SQIVND (reference sequence). With 5 bases removed from V and 7 bases from J, the gap between germline ends came to 15 bases.

V is TRBV10-1 and J is TRBJ2-7; unclear D gene. The CDR3 sequence is 14 residues long. The germline V gene encodes CDR1 WNHNN and CDR2 SYGVQD (reference sequence). Trimming stripped 7 bases from V and 1 base from J, with 14 bases between. For the CDR3, the DNA is TGCGCCAGCATGCCTACAGCAGGATCCTACGAGCAGTACTTC. Translated, it gives CASMPTAGSYEQYF.

The chain carries TRBV4-3 and TRBJ2-1; the D is unclear. V lost 4 bases, J lost 10 bases, and 17 bases lay in between. CDR1 LGHNA and CDR2 YSLEER come from the germline V gene. This CDR3 comprises 14 residues. The chain's CDR3 is CASSPGEATREQFF. For the CDR3, the DNA is TGCGCCAGCAGCCCAGGCGAGGCGACAAGGGAGCAGTTCTTC.

This clone is a singleton in its sample. The chain employs TRBV5-6 and TRBJ1-6; TRBD1 is a possible D gene (6 bases). The V gene's germline CDR1 is SGHDT and CDR2 YYEEEE. The V end was cut by 0 bases, the J end by 4 bases, with 11 bases between. This CDR3 is built from 16 residues. The CDR3 is CASSLALQGYNSPLHF. Here the CDR3 DNA reads TGTGCCAGCAGCTTGGCCTTACAGGGATATAATTCACCCCTCCACTTT.

The chain uses TRBV7-2 and TRBJ2-1; a possible D gene is TRBD2 (7 bases). V lost 0 bases and J 9 bases, leaving 12 bases between the germline ends. Germline CDR1 is SGHTA and CDR2 is FQGNSA. The CDR3 covers 14 residues. In DNA form, the CDR3 reads TGTGCCAGCAGCTTAGCAGGGGGGGGACGTGAGCAGTTCTTC. This encodes CASSLAGGGREQFF. Full variable domain (missing parts from reference TRBV7-2 and TRBJ2-1): GAGVSQSPSNKVTEKGKDVELRCDPISGHTALYWYRQSLGQGLEFLIYFQGNSAPDKSGLPSDRFSAERTGGSVSTLTIQRTQQEDSAVYLCASSLAGGGREQFFGPGTRLTVL.

The rearrangement joins TRBV6-1 to TRBJ2-7; 14 nucleotides agree with TRBD2. Trimming at V came to 3 bases and at J to 4 bases, leaving 17 bases not matched to a gene. The CDR3 totals 20 residues. Germline V CDR1 and CDR2: MNHNS, SASEGT. The DNA of the CDR3 is TGTGCCAGCAGTGAGACCATCGGGACTAGCGGGAGCCTAAACTTGTACGAGCAGTACTTC. Its protein is CASSETIGTSGSLNLYEQYF.

V is TRBV7-8 and J is TRBJ1-1, with a tentative D call TRBD1 (5 bases). The CDR3 consists of 14 residues. CDR1 is SGHVS and CDR2 is FQNEAQ in the germline V gene. V dropped 5 bases and J dropped 8 bases, with 18 bases sitting between them. This chain's CDR3 is CASSRQPDRTEAFF. In DNA form, the CDR3 reads TGTGCCAGCAGCCGCCAGCCCGACAGAACCGAAGCTTTCTTT.

The rearrangement uses TRBV6-4 and TRBJ2-1; TRBD2 matches at 8 bases. Per the germline V gene, CDR1 is MRHNA and CDR2 is SNTAGT. The CDR3 runs to 19 residues. J gave up 9 bases and V 2 bases, and 21 bases lay outside the gene matches. The CDR3 region has the DNA TGTGCCAGCAGTGACCCGACAGGCTCTCTAGGCGGGAGGCACTGTGAGCAGTTCTTC. Its protein product is CASSDPTGSLGGRHCEQFF.

The V gene is TRBV6-5, the J gene TRBJ2-7; TRBD1 matches at 9 bases. This CDR3 region has 14 residues. Unmatched junction bases numbered 4, after V lost 4 bases and J lost 3 bases. The germline V gene has CDR1 MNHEY and CDR2 SVGAGI. The chain's CDR3 is CASSSLTGGYEQYF. Here the CDR3 DNA reads TGTGCCAGCAGTTCCCTGACAGGGGGCTACGAGCAGTACTTC.

The rearrangement joins TRBV29-1 to TRBJ2-7; 8 nucleotides match TRBD2. The CDR3 totals 13 residues. With 4 bases clipped from V and 4 bases from J, the junction kept 6 bases outside the gene matches. Germline CDR1 SQVTM, CDR2 ANQGSEA. CDR3 loop: CSVVFTSGYEQYF. DNA for the CDR3: TGCAGCGTTGTTTTTACTAGCGGATACGAGCAGTACTTC.

The chain employs TRBV18 and TRBJ2-1; D is uncertain. V was clipped by 1 base and J by 9 bases, with 10 bases between them. CDR3 length: 13 residues. Germline assignment: CDR1 KGHSH and CDR2 LQKENI. CDR3 region: CASSPRLGTEQFF. The CDR3 bases are TGTGCCAGCTCACCACGGCTGGGTACTGAGCAGTTCTTC. Full variable domain (remainder filled in from reference TRBV18 and TRBJ2-1): NAGVMQNPRHLVRRRGQEARLRCSPMKGHSHVYWYRQLPEEGLKFMVYLQKENIIDESGMPKERFSAEFPKEGPSILRIQQVVRGDSAAYFCASSPRLGTEQFFGPGTRLTVL.

The chain has TRBV2 and TRBJ1-4; D call uncertain. Per the germline V gene, CDR1 is SNHLY and CDR2 is FYNNEI. The CDR3 runs to 14 residues. Trimming shortened V by 4 bases and J by 7 bases, and 13 bases separated the two germline ends. DNA of the CDR3: TGTGCCAGCAGTGTGCGGCTAGGAGTTGAAAAACTGTTTTTT. Translation gives CASSVRLGVEKLFF.

The chain employs TRBV27 and TRBJ1-1; D not certain. Germline V gene lookup returns CDR1 MNHEY and CDR2 SMNVEV (reference sequence). The V and J ends lost 1 base and 0 bases respectively, with 15 bases between them. This CDR3 comprises 17 residues. The CDR3 spells CASSLYSPGLVNTEAFF. The CDR3, as DNA: TGTGCCAGCAGTTTATACTCTCCAGGTTTAGTGAACACTGAAGCTTTCTTT.

The chain uses TRBV6-5 and TRBJ2-7, with 10 bases fitting TRBD1. CDR1 is MNHEY and CDR2 is SVGAGI in the germline V gene. The CDR3 length is 14 residues. V shed 1 base, J shed 5 bases, and the junction held 2 bases outside the gene matches. The CDR3, as DNA: TGTGCCAGCAGTTACTGGGACAGGGGCCACGAGCAGTACTTC. Translating gives CASSYWDRGHEQYF.

The chain links TRBV7-8 to TRBJ2-7; 11 bases align to TRBD2. V lost 5 bases and J lost 7; bases outside the gene matches: 10. The CDR3 has 15 amino acids. Germline CDR1 reads SGHVS; CDR2 reads FQNEAQ. This CDR3 reads CASSPRLAGLWEQYF. In DNA form, the CDR3 reads TGTGCCAGCAGCCCTCGACTAGCGGGACTGTGGGAGCAGTACTTC.

This rearrangement joins TRBV6-5 to TRBJ2-7, with a weak D call TRBD1 (5 bases). CDR1 and CDR2 from the germline V gene are MNHEY and SVGAGI. Trimming shortened V by 2 bases and J by 7 bases, and 15 bases separated the two germline ends. The CDR3 totals 14 residues. The chain's CDR3 is CASSYQETVGEQYF. In DNA form, the CDR3 reads TGTGCCAGCAGTTACCAAGAGACAGTCGGGGAGCAGTACTTC.

This chain connects TRBV13 to TRBJ2-1; 10 bases are a match to TRBD2. This CDR3 spans 15 amino acids. CDR1 is PRHDT, CDR2 FYEKMQ, per germline (reference sequence). V trimming: 3 bases; J trimming: 3 bases; junction bases outside the gene matches: 2. The CDR3 spells CASSLQREGYNEQFF. In DNA, the CDR3 is TGTGCCAGCAGCTTGCAGCGGGAGGGCTACAATGAGCAGTTCTTC.

The V gene is TRBV15, the J gene TRBJ2-3; 10 positions agree with TRBD2. The CDR3 is made up of 16 amino acids. With V trimmed by 1 base and J by 0 bases, 1 base remained unmatched. The germline V gene has CDR1 LNHNV and CDR2 YYDKDF (reference sequence). CDR3 sequence reads: CATSRVGLASTDTQYF. CDR3 bases: TGTGCCACCAGCAGAGTGGGACTAGCGAGCACAGATACGCAGTATTTT. Full variable domain (outside the CDR3, taken from reference TRBV15 and TRBJ2-3): DAMVIQNPRYQVTQFGKPVTLSCSQTLNHNVMYWYQQKSSQAPKLLFHYYDKDFNNEADTPDNFQSRRPNTSFCFLDIRSPGLGDTAMYLCATSRVGLASTDTQYFGPGTRLTVL.

The gene calls are TRBV29-1 and TRBJ2-7; TRBD2 might be the D (7 bases). Germline V gene sequence: CDR1 SQVTM, CDR2 ANQGSEA. The CDR3 loop spans 14 amino acids. V was pared by 7 bases and J by 2 bases, with 18 bases between. This CDR3 reads CSATGGRGTYEQYF. The DNA for the CDR3 is TGCAGCGCCACCGGGGGGCGGGGAACCTACGAGCAGTACTTC.

The chain joins TRBV5-6 to TRBJ2-2, with D possibly being TRBD1 (6 bases). Trimming took off 0 bases at V and 6 bases at J, with 12 bases between the two ends. The length of the CDR3 is 15 residues. Germline CDR1 reads SGHDT; CDR2 reads YYEEEE. The CDR3 loop reads CASSLGVPGAGELFF. The CDR3 DNA follows: TGTGCCAGCAGCTTGGGGGTCCCAGGGGCCGGGGAGCTGTTTTTT.

The chain is built from TRBV5-4 and TRBJ2-2, with 10 bases matching TRBD2. Germline V lookup: CDR1 SGHNT, CDR2 YYREEE (reference sequence). After removal of 0 bases from V and 5 bases from J, the junction contained 4 bases not matched to a gene. The CDR3 has 16 residues. The CDR3 protein is CASSLGSSGSTGELFF. CDR3 nucleotide sequence: TGTGCCAGCAGCTTGGGCTCTAGCGGGAGTACCGGGGAGCTGTTTTTT.

The chain couples TRBV28 to TRBJ1-1; weak D call: TRBD1 (5 bases). Trimming stripped 8 bases from V and 3 bases from J, with 10 bases between. The CDR3 contains 12 residues. CDR1 MDHEN and CDR2 SYDVKM come from the germline V gene. DNA for the CDR3: TGTGCCAGCCAATCAGGGTACACTGAAGCTTTCTTT. Protein: CASQSGYTEAFF.

The rearrangement joins TRBV28 to TRBJ2-3; D remains ambiguous. The CDR3 loop spans 11 amino acids. V was trimmed by 8 bases and J by 5 bases, leaving 8 bases between them. CDR1 and CDR2 (germline): MDHEN, SYDVKM. In DNA form, the CDR3 reads TGTGCCAGCGTGCCCCTAGATACGCAGTATTTT. Encoded protein: CASVPLDTQYF.

CDR3 in amino acids: CSARGLASQYF. DNA of the CDR3: TGCAGTGCTAGAGGGCTAGCTTCGCAGTATTTT. The chain combines TRBV20-1 with TRBJ2-3; possible D gene TRBD2, 5 bases. Germline assignment: CDR1 DFQATT and CDR2 SNEGSKA (reference sequence). The CDR3 consists of 11 residues. Trimming removed 1 base from V and 10 bases from J, with 9 bases in between.

V gene TRBV19 combines with J gene TRBJ1-5; perhaps TRBD1 as D (5 bases). V was clipped by 5 bases and J by 0 bases, with 20 bases between them. The CDR3 spans 18 residues. Per the germline V gene, CDR1 is LNHDA and CDR2 is SQIVND (reference sequence). The CDR3 coding sequence is TGTGCCAGTAGTTCCGGGACTGCTCTTCTGTATAGCAATCAGCCCCAGCATTTT. Residues: CASSSGTALLYSNQPQHF.

The rearrangement uses TRBV5-4 and TRBJ1-2; 9 bases line up with TRBD1. V was pared by 5 bases and J by 4 bases, with 3 bases of the junction left unmatched. The CDR3 consists of 13 residues. CDR1 is SGHNT, CDR2 YYREEE, per germline (reference sequence). The CDR3 sequence: CASSPDRGYGYTF. The CDR3 DNA follows: TGTGCCAGCAGTCCGGACAGGGGCTATGGCTACACCTTC.

V and J are TRBV19 and TRBJ2-3; D unresolved. V dropped 4 bases and J dropped 6 bases, with 14 bases sitting between them. Germline loops: CDR1 LNHDA, CDR2 SQIVND (reference sequence). This CDR3 is built from 14 residues. Written as DNA, the CDR3 is TGTGCCAGTAGTACACCCCCTCATTCCGATACGCAGTATTTT. It translates to CASSTPPHSDTQYF.